This T cell receptor (beta chain) is from a study of vaccination effects on CD4 cells after COVID-19. Study-wide results and limits: Healthy vaccinees had only 1 of 255 vaccine-induced clones cross-react with common cold coronaviruses. The study, lacking early post-infection timepoints, had few convalescent patients.

Trimming took 3 bases from V and 8 from J; bases not matched to a gene: 12. The CDR3 loop spans 16 amino acids. Germline V gene sequence: CDR1 MNHNS, CDR2 SASEGT. A remark on this clone: Its specificity is not known.

The repertoire was sequenced with immunoSEQ multiplex PCR; TCRdb's copy has only in-frame clones and lacks some. The table includes about 40,000 clones, 65% to 75% detected once. At the end of about ten days of culture, CD4+ T cells were isolated. Two-dose BNT162b2 or mRNA-1273 vaccination was given to participants. Testing of the vaccine recipients showed negative nucleocapsid antibodies and no prior SARS-CoV-2 infection. This TCR came from a human donor who received a COVID-19 vaccine. This rearrangement joins TRBV6-1 to TRBJ1-4, with TRBD1 identical over 7 bases. Source: CD4+ T cells from PBMCs cultured without peptide, taken after COVID-19 vaccination. The CDR3 DNA is TGTGCCAGCAGTGATCCCTCTCAGGGGGTTGGGGAAAAACTGTTTTTT. Its protein product is CASSDPSQGVGEKLFF.